This TCR beta chain was recovered during a study of identifying expanded T cells in peripheral blood. The ends lost 7 bases at V and 0 bases at J; junction bases unmatched: 5. Germline CDR1 and CDR2: SNHLY and FYNNEI. The CDR3 is 15 amino acids. TCRdb's table, derived via immunoSEQ multiplex PCR, lists solely in-frame clones and lacks some. This table holds approximately 120,000 clones, 88% found once. The TCR originated in a person aged 18 to 70 in good health. The sequenced sample was blood. The chain is built from TRBV2 and TRBJ2-3; 9 bases match TRBD2. This CDR3 reads CASTPSGASTDTQYF. CDR3 bases: TGTGCCAGCACCCCTAGCGGGGCGAGCACAGATACGCAGTATTTT.